The source of this TCR beta chain is a study of TIL therapy for anti-PD-1-resistant metastatic lung cancer. Study details: Half of patients were current or former smokers. Tumors carried a median about 1.5 non-synonymous mutations per megabase. Study-wide findings and caveats: The cohort had more treatment-naive, never-smoker and oncogene-addicted patients than typical.

Indicated time point: pre-treatment sample, taken before nivolumab and TIL therapy. The tumor samples were excised metastases, mostly pleural nodules or supraclavicular lymph nodes. This was the immunoSEQ v3 assay. Assay: immunoSEQ multiplex PCR; the TCRdb copy retains only in-frame clones and omits some. The table includes 5,000 to 6,500 clones, roughly 70% detected once. Trimming took 8 bases from V and 1 from J, leaving 40 bases between them. This CDR3 has 23 residues. Per germline, CDR1 MNHGY and CDR2 SAAAGT. Details on this clone: What it recognizes is unknown.

This TCR was recovered from a person between 25 and 79 years old with non-small cell lung cancer. Sequenced material: tumor tissue, taken at baseline. This sequence joins TRBV6-8 and TRBJ2-3; D is possibly TRBD1 or TRBD2 (6 bases each). This CDR3 reads CASRLETRGKEGREYLGTDTQYF. CDR3 bases: TGTGCCAGCCGACTCGAGACGAGGGGGAAAGAAGGGCGGGAATACCTAGGCACAGATACGCAGTATTTT.